Below are 23 T cell receptor beta chains sequenced from a single sample in a study of T-cell memory formation after mild COVID-19. Each CDR3 protein is one row after TCRdb ran MiXCR on the 5' RACE reads. The table has 350,000 to 450,000 distinct CDR3 sequences, about 19% seen once; the top ten hold 8.4%. The sequenced sample was PBMCs or a T cell subset sorted from them (not recorded which). Source of these receptors: an adult woman who had mild COVID-19 (a few samples of this study predate the infection). Cell type and time point are not known.

This clonotype has just a few counts. The chain is built from TRBV6-5 and TRBJ2-5, with unresolved D. CDR3 length: 14 amino acids. In germline, CDR1 is MNHEY, CDR2 SVGAGI. V gave up 8 bases and J gave up 1 base, with 14 bases separating them. DNA for the CDR3: TGTGCCAGCTTTGGCGGAGCCAGCCAAGAGACCCAGTACTTC. Its translation: CASFGGASQETQYF.

A few counts support this clonotype. The V and J genes are TRBV15 and TRBJ1-5; D is unresolved. Germline V gene lookup returns CDR1 LNHNV and CDR2 YYDKDF (reference sequence). This CDR3 is built from 15 residues. The V and J ends lost 3 bases and 1 base respectively, with 10 bases between them. CDR3 coding DNA: TGTGCCACCAGCAGGGTCAAAAACAGCAATCAGCCCCAGCATTTT. It translates to CATSRVKNSNQPQHF.

In its sample, this clonotype was seen a few times. The J gene is TRBJ2-1, the V gene TRBV5-1; D is perhaps TRBD2 (5 bases). V was pared by 5 bases and J by 2 bases, with 11 bases between. CDR3 length: 14 residues. CDR1 is SGHRS and CDR2 is YFSETQ in the germline V gene. Written as DNA, the CDR3 is TGCGCCAGCAGAAACGGGGAACCCTACAATGAGCAGTTCTTC. Its translation is CASRNGEPYNEQFF.

This clonotype came up a few times. This chain connects TRBV5-1 to TRBJ2-1; the match to TRBD1 covers 8 bases. V was pared by 0 bases and J by 13 bases, with 12 bases of the junction left unmatched. This CDR3 comprises 15 residues. The V gene's germline CDR1 is SGHRS and CDR2 YFSETQ. The CDR3 region is CASSLVSGGGSEQFF. The CDR3 nucleotides are TGCGCCAGCAGCTTGGTATCAGGGGGCGGCTCGGAACAGTTCTTC.

The chain is built from TRBV24-1 and TRBJ1-2; maybe TRBD1 (6 bases). This CDR3 spans 15 amino acids. Germline V gene sequence: CDR1 KGHDR, CDR2 SFDVKD. Trimming cost V 12 bases and J 9 bases, with 28 bases left between them. CDR3 sequence: CAAEIGTSVPRSYTF. The CDR3 nucleotides read TGTGCCGCGGAGATAGGGACATCCGTTCCGAGGAGCTACACCTTC.

The table lists this clonotype with a few counts. The J gene is TRBJ2-7, the V gene TRBV20-1; 8 bases agree with TRBD2. The CDR3 has 16 amino acids. From germline, CDR1 is DFQATT and CDR2 SNEGSKA (reference sequence). Unmatched junction bases numbered 11, after V lost 0 bases and J lost 4 bases. For the CDR3, the DNA is TGCAGTGCTAGAGATCGTGATAGCGGGACTATATACGAGCAGTACTTC. Protein sequence: CSARDRDSGTIYEQYF.

The chain recombines TRBV27 with TRBJ2-7; D gene uncertain. The CDR3 extends over 13 amino acids. V was clipped by 0 bases and J by 4 bases, with 7 bases between them. Germline V gives CDR1 MNHEY, CDR2 SMNVEV (reference sequence). CDR3: CASSLSAAYEQYF. Written as DNA, the CDR3 is TGTGCCAGCAGTTTATCCGCGGCTTACGAGCAGTACTTC.

The gene calls are TRBV29-1 and TRBJ1-4; no firm D call. The germline V gene has CDR1 SQVTM and CDR2 ANQGSEA. Between the trimmed V and J ends, which lost 2 bases and 13 bases, there was a span of 11 bases. The CDR3 covers 11 residues. The CDR3 protein is CSVEFGNLLFF. As DNA, the CDR3 is TGCAGCGTTGAATTCGGGAACCTACTGTTTTTT.

This chain connects TRBV7-9 to TRBJ2-3; D is unresolved. The CDR3 loop spans 16 amino acids. Looked up from germline, CDR1 is SEHNR and CDR2 is FQNEAQ (reference sequence). The V and J ends lost 5 bases and 0 bases respectively, with 15 bases between them. The CDR3 protein is CASSPSSTLSTDTQYF. As DNA, the CDR3 is TGTGCCAGCAGCCCGTCGTCGACATTAAGCACAGATACGCAGTATTTT.

In its sample, this clonotype was seen a few times. One junction end disagrees with the germline gene, perhaps due to a read error. This chain uses TRBV4-1 with TRBJ2-1, with 13 bases fitting TRBD2. Germline V CDR1 and CDR2: MGHRA, YSYEKL. The CDR3 extends over 15 amino acids. The CDR3 DNA is TGCGCCAGCAGCCAAGACAGGACTAGCGGGGGAATTCGGATCTTC. Protein sequence: CASSQDRTSGGIRIF.

The genes are TRBV6-4 and TRBJ2-3; 10 bases align to TRBD2. The junction had 6 bases not matched to a gene; V was cut back by 8 bases and J by 4 bases. Germline assignment: CDR1 MRHNA and CDR2 SNTAGT. This CDR3 has 14 amino acids. The CDR3 sequence is CASSAGGYSDTQYF. In nucleotides, the CDR3 is TGTGCCAGCTCAGCGGGGGGGTATTCAGATACGCAGTATTTT.

The chain links TRBV6-6 to TRBJ1-1; D possibly corresponds to TRBD1 (6 bases). The V end lost 5 bases, the J end lost 6 bases, and 10 bases lay between the germline ends. CDR3 size: 12 residues. Germline V CDR1 and CDR2: MNHNY, SVGAGI (reference sequence). The CDR3 reads CASSQRQAEAFF. The CDR3 DNA sequence: TGTGCCAGCAGTCAAAGACAGGCTGAAGCTTTCTTT.

This sequence joins TRBV10-3 and TRBJ1-2; no reliable D call. Germline V lookup: CDR1 ENHRY, CDR2 SYGVKD. The V gene lost 5 bases and the J gene lost 4 bases, with 11 bases spanning the gap. The CDR3 length is 13 residues. The CDR3: CAISNGLTYGYTF. In DNA, the CDR3 is TGTGCCATCAGTAACGGACTAACCTATGGCTACACCTTC.

This clonotype came up a few times. The V and J genes are TRBV18 and TRBJ2-3; TRBD2 matches at 7 bases. Germline values: CDR1 KGHSH, CDR2 LQKENI. This CDR3 has 14 amino acids. The V and J ends lost 8 bases and 0 bases, in that order; junction bases with no gene match: 5. The DNA for the CDR3 is TGTGCCAGCGCTAGCGGAGGGAGCACAGATACGCAGTATTTT. This sequence encodes CASASGGSTDTQYF.

J is TRBJ1-1 and V is TRBV29-1; tentative D call: TRBD1 (6 bases). Trimming took 6 bases from V and 0 from J, leaving 11 bases between them. The CDR3 spans 13 residues. The germline CDR1 and CDR2 sequences are SQVTM and ANQGSEA. The CDR3 DNA follows: TGCAGCGTATCGGACAGCATGAACACTGAAGCTTTCTTT. Protein product: CSVSDSMNTEAFF.

This clonotype was observed a handful of times. V and J are TRBV7-3 and TRBJ2-1; 7 nucleotides match TRBD2. In germline, CDR1 is SGHTA, CDR2 FQGTGA. The CDR3 runs 14 residues. Trimming took 6 bases from V and 9 from J; bases not matched to a gene: 11. In nucleotides, the CDR3 is TGTGCCAGCAGTAAGGCTAGCGGCATGGGTGAGCAGTTCTTC. Its translation: CASSKASGMGEQFF.

The genes are TRBV20-1 and TRBJ2-4; 8 nucleotides align to TRBD2. Germline V lookup: CDR1 DFQATT, CDR2 SNEGSKA (reference sequence). Trimming cost V 5 bases and J 1 base; bases outside gene matches: 10. There are 16 residues in the CDR3. The CDR3 is CSASEVRGGAKNIQYF. In DNA, the CDR3 is TGCAGTGCTTCAGAGGTCCGCGGGGGGGCCAAAAACATTCAGTACTTC.

The J gene is TRBJ2-7, the V gene TRBV20-1; no clear D. Between the trimmed V and J ends, which lost 2 bases and 2 bases, there was a span of 7 bases. Germline CDR1 reads DFQATT; CDR2 reads SNEGSKA (reference sequence). This CDR3 comprises 12 residues. CDR3 sequence: CSARSQTYEQYF. The CDR3 DNA is TGCAGTGCTAGAAGCCAGACCTACGAGCAGTACTTC.

V gene TRBV7-8 combines with J gene TRBJ1-1; D gene unclear. Trimming removed 4 bases from V and 3 bases from J, with 21 bases in between. This CDR3 region has 17 residues. Germline-derived CDR1 and CDR2 are SGHVS and FQNEAQ. Here the CDR3 reads CASSSIRDPYGDTEAFF. Written as DNA, the CDR3 is TGTGCCAGCAGCTCGATCCGGGATCCCTACGGGGACACTGAAGCTTTCTTT.

The V gene is TRBV9, the J gene TRBJ1-4, with D hard to call. CDR1 SGDLS and CDR2 YYNGEE come from the germline V gene. The V and J ends lost 0 bases and 8 bases respectively, with 17 bases between them. This CDR3 has 16 residues. CDR3 sequence reads: CASSVGPGGPREKLFF. CDR3 sequence (DNA): TGTGCCAGCAGCGTAGGGCCGGGAGGACCGCGGGAAAAACTGTTTTTT. Combining the CDR3 with reference TRBV9 and TRBJ1-4 gives the whole variable domain DSGVTQTPKHLITATGQRVTLRCSPRSGDLSVYWYQQSLDQGLQFLIQYYNGEERAKGNILERFSAQQFPDLHSELNLSSLELGDSALYFCASSVGPGGPREKLFFGSGTQLSVL.

V gene TRBV5-1 combines with J gene TRBJ2-2, with no clear D. This CDR3 has 14 residues. Germline CDR1 reads SGHRS; CDR2 reads YFSETQ. With 5 bases removed from V and 0 bases from J, the gap between germline ends came to 8 bases. The DNA for the CDR3 is TGCGCCAGCAGTGGAGCATCGAACACCGGGGAGCTGTTTTTT. It specifies CASSGASNTGELFF. The whole variable domain, filled in from reference TRBV5-1 and TRBJ2-2, reads KAGVTQTPRYLIKTRGQQVTLSCSPISGHRSVSWYQQTPGQGLQFLFEYFSETQRNKGNFPGRFSGRQFSNSRSEMNVSTLELGDSALYLCASSGASNTGELFFGEGSRLTVL.

The V call is TRBV7-2, the J call TRBJ2-5; D gene unclear. Trimming removed 8 bases at V and 2 bases at J, with 12 bases between. Germline CDR1 and CDR2: SGHTA and FQGNSA. This CDR3 contains 13 residues. CDR3 sequence reads: CASGMLSQETQYF. Written as DNA, the CDR3 is TGTGCCAGCGGGATGCTCTCACAAGAGACCCAGTACTTC.

This clonotype was detected only a few times. This chain joins TRBV7-2 and TRBJ2-1; 13 bases map to TRBD2. Germline-derived CDR1 and CDR2 are SGHTA and FQGNSA. V dropped 5 bases and J dropped 5; count of bases not matched to a gene: 3. CDR3 length equals 15 residues. The CDR3 nucleotides are TGTGCCAGCAGCACACTAGCGGGAGGGGACAATGAGCAGTTCTTC. It translates to CASSTLAGGDNEQFF.